Below are 28 T cell receptor beta chains sequenced from a single sample in a study of blood T cell repertoires in COVID-19. TCRdb keeps only in-frame clones here, not all; method: immunoSEQ multiplex PCR. This table holds 250,000 to 350,000 clones, roughly 90% found once. The specimen was peripheral blood. The receptors originated from a woman aged 50 to 65 with active or convalescent COVID-19.

The rearrangement joins TRBV15 to TRBJ1-2; 7 bases match TRBD1. The CDR3 is 15 residues long. Germline V gene lookup returns CDR1 LNHNV and CDR2 YYDKDF (reference sequence). V shed 5 bases, J shed 0 bases, and the junction held 6 bases outside the gene matches. CDR3 region: CATSQNRGANYGYTF. The CDR3 nucleotides are TGTGCCACCAGCCAGAACAGGGGAGCTAACTATGGCTACACCTTC.

This rearrangement joins TRBV28 to TRBJ1-2; D call uncertain. This CDR3 spans 12 amino acids. From germline, CDR1 is MDHEN and CDR2 SYDVKM. V lost 4 bases and J 1 base, leaving 4 bases between the germline ends. For the CDR3, the DNA is TGTGCCAGCAGTTCCAATAACTATGGCTACACCTTC. Translating gives CASSSNNYGYTF.

The gene calls are TRBV6-5 and TRBJ1-2; 8 nucleotides agree with TRBD1. CDR3 length: 15 amino acids. V lost 6 bases and J lost 3; bases outside the gene matches: 9. The germline V gene has CDR1 MNHEY and CDR2 SVGAGI. The CDR3 spells CASSSGQGLYYGYTF. CDR3 DNA: TGTGCCAGCAGCTCAGGACAGGGACTTTACTATGGCTACACCTTC.

This clone appeared once. The rearrangement links TRBV7-2 to TRBJ2-5, with D maybe TRBD2 (6 bases). Per germline, CDR1 SGHTA and CDR2 FQGNSA. V lost 4 bases and J 6 bases, leaving 21 bases between the germline ends. The CDR3 consists of 16 residues. The CDR3 DNA follows: TGTGCCAGCAGCTCGGGAGCCTCGCCCTCGTCAAAGACCCAGTACTTC. Translated: CASSSGASPSSKTQYF.

V is TRBV2 and J is TRBJ1-5, with 7 bases aligning to TRBD1. There are 14 residues in the CDR3. CDR1 is SNHLY and CDR2 is FYNNEI in the germline V gene. J gave up 4 bases and V 6 bases, and 6 bases lay outside the gene matches. The CDR3 DNA sequence: TGTGCCAGCAGCCCGGACAGGTCGAATCAGCCCCAGCATTTT. This encodes CASSPDRSNQPQHF.

The chain joins TRBV6-5 to TRBJ1-2, with 7 bases lining up with TRBD1. V trimming: 5 bases; J trimming: 2 bases; junction bases outside the gene matches: 2. This CDR3 spans 13 amino acids. The germline V gene encodes CDR1 MNHEY and CDR2 SVGAGI. The CDR3: CASSQGQNYGYTF. The CDR3 DNA reads TGTGCCAGCAGTCAGGGACAGAACTATGGCTACACCTTC.

This chain links TRBV18 with TRBJ2-6; D is unresolved. CDR3 length: 16 residues. Trimming stripped 6 bases from V and 0 bases from J, with 12 bases between. Germline V gives CDR1 KGHSH, CDR2 LQKENI. CDR3 sequence (DNA): TGTGCCAGCTCCCAAAGCCTGAACTCTGGGGCCAACGTCCTGACTTTC. Translation: CASSQSLNSGANVLTF.

In this sample, this clone turned up a few times. V usage is TRBV20-1 and J usage is TRBJ1-1, with 7 bases matching TRBD1. The germline gives CDR1 DFQATT, CDR2 SNEGSKA (reference sequence). The CDR3 is made up of 11 amino acids. Trimming at V came to 8 bases and at J to 8 bases, leaving 8 bases not matched to a gene. This chain's CDR3 is CSHRDRGEAFF. Here the CDR3 DNA reads TGCAGTCATAGGGACAGAGGAGAAGCTTTCTTT.

The chain has TRBV6-6 and TRBJ1-1; D is possibly TRBD1 (6 bases). Germline V CDR1 and CDR2: MNHNY, SVGAGI (reference sequence). The CDR3 runs 13 residues. Trimming removed 6 bases at V and 0 bases at J, with 8 bases between. The CDR3 DNA sequence: TGTGCCAGCAGAGGACAGTTGAACACTGAAGCTTTCTTT. Residues: CASRGQLNTEAFF.

The chain carries TRBV12-3 or TRBV12-4 and TRBJ1-4; no reliable D call. The CDR3 extends over 12 amino acids. Trimming removed 0 bases at V and 8 bases at J, with 4 bases between. CDR3 amino acids: CASSLAREKLFF. Here the CDR3 DNA reads TGTGCCAGCAGTTTAGCGCGCGAAAAACTGTTTTTT.

This clone was recorded only once. The chain links TRBV30 to TRBJ2-1, with TRBD2 as a possible D gene (6 bases). V dropped 1 base and J dropped 0 bases, with 7 bases sitting between them. The CDR3 contains 14 residues. The germline CDR1 and CDR2 sequences are GTSNPN and SVGIG (reference sequence). CDR3 DNA: TGTGCCTGGAGTGACGGGAGCTCCTACAATGAGCAGTTCTTC. Translated, it gives CAWSDGSSYNEQFF.

V is TRBV18 and J is TRBJ2-5; tentatively, D is TRBD1 (5 bases). From germline, CDR1 is KGHSH and CDR2 LQKENI. Trimming removed 9 bases at V and 3 bases at J, with 8 bases between. The CDR3 is made up of 11 amino acids. CDR3 in DNA: TGTGCCAGTTCCAGGGAAGAGACCCAGTACTTC. It encodes CASSREETQYF. Drawing the rest from reference TRBV18 and TRBJ2-5, the complete variable domain is NAGVMQNPRHLVRRRGQEARLRCSPMKGHSHVYWYRQLPEEGLKFMVYLQKENIIDESGMPKERFSAEFPKEGPSILRIQQVVRGDSAAYFCASSREETQYFGPGTRLLVL.

J is TRBJ2-1 and V is TRBV23-1, with D tentatively TRBD1 (6 bases). TRBV23-1 is noted as an ORF with a role that remains uncertain. The V end lost 4 bases, the J end lost 8 bases, and 24 bases lay between the germline ends. CDR3 length: 17 amino acids. The DNA for the CDR3 is TGCGCCAGCAGTCCTCTTCCGGGACACTCCTGGGCGGATGAGCAGTTCTTC. Protein: CASSPLPGHSWADEQFF.

The gene calls are TRBV6-6 and TRBJ1-5; possible D gene TRBD1, 5 bases. The length of the CDR3 is 15 residues. Germline CDR1 MNHNY, CDR2 SVGAGI (reference sequence). Trimming shortened V by 6 bases and J by 6 bases, and 18 bases separated the two germline ends. Here the CDR3 reads CASSPPLTAGQPQHF. Written as DNA, the CDR3 is TGTGCCAGCAGCCCCCCCCTGACAGCCGGTCAGCCCCAGCATTTT.

In this sample, this clone turned up a few times. The chain employs TRBV7-2 and TRBJ2-1; D might be TRBD1 (5 bases). Germline loops: CDR1 SGHTA, CDR2 FQGNSA. There are 15 residues in the CDR3. Between the trimmed V and J ends, which lost 0 bases and 12 bases, there was a span of 18 bases. The CDR3 loop is CASSLARGYEARQFF. DNA of the CDR3: TGTGCCAGCAGCTTAGCAAGGGGTTACGAGGCACGGCAGTTCTTC.

The chain employs TRBV5-6 and TRBJ1-1; D call uncertain. V was cut by 4 bases and J by 7 bases, with 14 bases left in between. Germline CDR1 SGHDT, CDR2 YYEEEE. This CDR3 has 13 amino acids. Here the CDR3 reads CASSTSGGIEAFF. As DNA, the CDR3 is TGTGCCAGCAGCACTTCGGGCGGGATTGAAGCTTTCTTT.

Of note for this clone: The same CDR3 also results from other DNA sequences found in this sample. The chain joins TRBV29-1 to TRBJ1-2; TRBD1 matches at 12 bases. This CDR3 region has 13 residues. After removal of 6 bases from V and 5 bases from J, the junction contained 4 bases not matched to a gene. The germline V gene encodes CDR1 SQVTM and CDR2 ANQGSEA. Written as DNA, the CDR3 is TGCAGCGTGGGACAGGGGGCGGGTTATGGCTACACCTTC. This codes for CSVGQGAGYGYTF. Full variable domain (remainder filled in from reference TRBV29-1 and TRBJ1-2): SAVISQKPSRDICQRGTSLTIQCQVDSQVTMMFWYRQQPGQSLTLIATANQGSEATYESGFVIDKFPISRPNLTFSTLTVSNMSPEDSSIYLCSVGQGAGYGYTFGSGTRLTVV.

The genes are TRBV19 and TRBJ2-6; 9 bases align to TRBD1. Per germline, CDR1 LNHDA and CDR2 SQIVND (reference sequence). V shed 4 bases, J shed 1 base, and the junction held 2 bases outside the gene matches. The CDR3 extends over 16 amino acids. CDR3 nucleotides: TGTGCCAGTAGTACTGACAGGGGGTCTGGGGCCAACGTCCTGACTTTC. This codes for CASSTDRGSGANVLTF.

CDR3 region: CASTGSGQGHQPQHF. The CDR3 nucleotides are TGTGCCAGCACCGGTTCGGGACAGGGTCATCAGCCCCAGCATTTT. The V and J genes are TRBV28 and TRBJ1-5; 9 bases agree with TRBD1. V lost 7 bases to trimming and J lost 5 bases; unmatched junction nucleotides: 9. The CDR3 is 15 amino acids. In germline, CDR1 is MDHEN, CDR2 SYDVKM.

This clone occurred once. This chain joins TRBV9 and TRBJ2-1; 9 bases are a match to TRBD1. This CDR3 spans 14 amino acids. Germline V CDR1 and CDR2: SGDLS, YYNGEE. With 7 bases clipped from V and 6 bases from J, the junction kept 8 bases outside the gene matches. The CDR3 sequence: CASDLQGAGNEQFF. CDR3 DNA: TGTGCCAGCGACCTACAGGGGGCCGGCAATGAGCAGTTCTTC.

The chain recombines TRBV5-8 with TRBJ2-5; TRBD2 agrees at 8 bases. The CDR3 length is 15 residues. The ends lost 6 bases at V and 5 bases at J; junction bases unmatched: 12. Germline V gene lookup returns CDR1 SGHTS and CDR2 YDEGEE. The CDR3 DNA is TGTGCCAGCACCGTCGGAGCGGGGGAAAAGGAGACCCAGTACTTC. It translates to CASTVGAGEKETQYF.

This chain connects TRBV28 to TRBJ2-7; D might be TRBD2 (6 bases). This CDR3 comprises 14 residues. With 3 bases removed from V and 2 bases from J, the gap between germline ends came to 11 bases. Germline V gene lookup returns CDR1 MDHEN and CDR2 SYDVKM. CDR3 in DNA: TGTGCCAGCAGTTTCGGAGGGAATCCCTACGAGCAGTACTTC. Amino acid sequence: CASSFGGNPYEQYF.

This chain links TRBV6-2 or TRBV6-3 with TRBJ2-3; TRBD2 is a possible D gene (5 bases). The germline V and J ends were trimmed by 4 bases and 0 bases, with 14 bases remaining between them. The length of the CDR3 is 16 residues. Germline-derived CDR1 and CDR2 are MNHEY and SVGEGT. In DNA form, the CDR3 reads TGTGCCAGCAGTTCGGGATTCCGGACTAGCACAGATACGCAGTATTTT. It encodes CASSSGFRTSTDTQYF.

The V and J genes are TRBV10-2 and TRBJ2-1, with 14 positions matching TRBD2. This CDR3 region has 15 residues. Looked up from germline, CDR1 is WSHSY and CDR2 is SAAADI. Trimming at V came to 6 bases and at J to 6 bases, leaving 4 bases not matched to a gene. CDR3 protein: CASRGLAGGVNEQFF. The CDR3, as DNA: TGCGCCAGCAGAGGACTAGCGGGGGGTGTCAATGAGCAGTTCTTC.

This chain uses TRBV4-1 with TRBJ2-4, with a tentative D call TRBD1 (7 bases). The germline V gene encodes CDR1 MGHRA and CDR2 YSYEKL. This CDR3 spans 14 amino acids. V lost 1 base to trimming and J lost 8 bases, with 12 bases between them. CDR3 DNA: TGCGCCAGCAGCCAAGTGGGACAGCGGGACATTCAGTACTTC. As protein: CASSQVGQRDIQYF.

Turning to this clone: Other DNA sequences in the same sample also yield this CDR3. The gene calls are TRBV7-9 and TRBJ2-1; 14 bases fit TRBD2. The V gene's germline CDR1 is SEHNR and CDR2 FQNEAQ (reference sequence). Trimming cost V 5 bases and J 0 bases; bases outside gene matches: 6. This CDR3 is built from 18 residues. The CDR3 protein is CASSPGLAGGSSYNEQFF. CDR3 nucleotides: TGTGCCAGCAGCCCCGGACTAGCGGGGGGCAGCTCCTACAATGAGCAGTTCTTC. The full variable domain, completed using reference TRBV7-9 and TRBJ2-1, is DTGVSQNPRHKITKRGQNVTFRCDPISEHNRLYWYRQTLGQGPEFLTYFQNEAQLEKSRLLSDRFSAERPKGSFSTLEIQRTEQGDSAMYLCASSPGLAGGSSYNEQFFGPGTRLTVL.

The rearrangement joins TRBV28 to TRBJ2-7, with a weak D call TRBD1 (6 bases). Germline V gene sequence: CDR1 MDHEN, CDR2 SYDVKM. The CDR3 sequence is 15 residues long. Trimming pared 1 base from V and 7 bases from J, leaving 17 bases between. The CDR3 spells CASSLSLDSPEEQYF. The CDR3 nucleotides are TGTGCCAGCAGTTTATCCCTGGACAGTCCGGAGGAGCAGTACTTC.

This chain connects TRBV19 to TRBJ1-6, with a possible D match to TRBD1 (5 bases). Germline V gene lookup returns CDR1 LNHDA and CDR2 SQIVND (reference sequence). The CDR3 runs to 12 residues. V lost 8 bases and J lost 9, with 11 bases in between. The CDR3 protein is CASWDGGSPLHF. The CDR3 coding sequence is TGTGCCAGTTGGGACGGGGGTTCACCCCTCCACTTT.